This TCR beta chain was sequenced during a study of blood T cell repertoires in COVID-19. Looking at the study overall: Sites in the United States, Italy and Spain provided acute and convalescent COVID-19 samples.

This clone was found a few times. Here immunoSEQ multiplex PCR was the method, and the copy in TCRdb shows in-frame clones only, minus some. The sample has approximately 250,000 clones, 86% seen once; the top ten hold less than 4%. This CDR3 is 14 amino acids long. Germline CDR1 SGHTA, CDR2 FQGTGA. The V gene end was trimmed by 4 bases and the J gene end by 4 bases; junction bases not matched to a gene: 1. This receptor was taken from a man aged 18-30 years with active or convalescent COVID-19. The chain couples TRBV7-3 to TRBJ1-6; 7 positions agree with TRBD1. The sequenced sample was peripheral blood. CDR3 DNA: TGTGCCAGCAGCTGGGGACAGTATAATTCACCCCTCCACTTT. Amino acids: CASSWGQYNSPLHF.